This TCR beta chain was obtained from a study of shared clonotypes between healthy human individuals. Clones were read by immunoSEQ multiplex PCR, and TCRdb kept only the in-frame ones, dropping some. The table has 450,000 or so clones, 70% to 80% seen once. Between the trimmed V and J ends, which lost 4 bases and 7 bases, there was a span of 20 bases. The CDR3 contains 15 residues. Germline V gives CDR1 MGHRA, CDR2 YSYEKL. The TCR was taken from a woman aged 40-49 years in good health. Some clones in this sample may be carry-over from other donors' samples. This chain connects TRBV4-1 to TRBJ2-7, with a tentative D call TRBD1 (5 bases). Sample: PBMCs. As DNA, the CDR3 is TGCGCCAGCAGCCCCACAGGCACGGAGTACGTTGAGCAGTACTTC. Protein: CASSPTGTEYVEQYF.